The subject of this entry is one T cell receptor beta chain. V shed 4 bases, J shed 2 bases, and the junction held 4 bases outside the gene matches. The CDR3 runs to 15 residues. Germline V gene lookup returns CDR1 SGHVS and CDR2 FQNEAQ. The entry originates in a study of T cell repertoires in cytomegalovirus infection. TCRdb re-derived calls from the reads in MiXCR, one entry per CDR3 protein. The table has hundreds of thousands of distinct CDR3 sequences, 35% to 40% seen once. Sample: PBMCs. This TCR came from a human donor in good health (CMV status not recorded). Some clones in this sample may be carry-over from other donors' samples. The gene calls are TRBV7-8 and TRBJ1-5, with 8 bases that match TRBD1. CDR3 in amino acids: CASSWDRQGNQPQHF. CDR3 bases: TGTGCCAGCAGCTGGGACAGGCAGGGCAATCAGCCCCAGCATTTT.